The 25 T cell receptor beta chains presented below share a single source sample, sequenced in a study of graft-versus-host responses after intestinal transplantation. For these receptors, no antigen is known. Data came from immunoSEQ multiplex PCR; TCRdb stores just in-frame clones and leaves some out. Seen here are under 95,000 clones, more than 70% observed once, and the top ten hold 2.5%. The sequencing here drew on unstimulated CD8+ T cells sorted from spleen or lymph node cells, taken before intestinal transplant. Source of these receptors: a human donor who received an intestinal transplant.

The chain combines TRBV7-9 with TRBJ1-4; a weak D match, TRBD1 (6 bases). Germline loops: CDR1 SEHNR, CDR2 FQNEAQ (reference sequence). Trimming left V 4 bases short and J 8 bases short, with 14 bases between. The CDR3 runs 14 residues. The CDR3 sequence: CASSSLGGREKLFF. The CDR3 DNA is TGTGCCAGCAGCTCCCTCGGGGGGCGGGAAAAACTGTTTTTT. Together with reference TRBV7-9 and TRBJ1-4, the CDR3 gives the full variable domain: DTGVSQNPRHKITKRGQNVTFRCDPISEHNRLYWYRQTLGQGPEFLTYFQNEAQLEKSRLLSDRFSAERPKGSFSTLEIQRTEQGDSAMYLCASSSLGGREKLFFGSGTQLSVL.

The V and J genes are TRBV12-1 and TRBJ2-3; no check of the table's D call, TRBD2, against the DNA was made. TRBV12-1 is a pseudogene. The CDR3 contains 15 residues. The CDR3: CASSFKAGPTDTQYF. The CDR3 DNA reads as TGTGCCAGCAGCTTTAAAGCGGGGCCCACAGATACGCAGTATTTT.

The CDR3 spells CASSLTTNTGELFF. The CDR3 DNA is TGTGCCAGTTCCCTTACAACGAACACCGGGGAGCTGTTTTTT. The chain combines TRBV19 with TRBJ2-2, with D unresolved. Germline V gene sequence: CDR1 LNHDA, CDR2 SQIVND (reference sequence). This CDR3 contains 14 residues. Trimming shortened V by 8 bases and J by 0 bases, and 10 bases separated the two germline ends.

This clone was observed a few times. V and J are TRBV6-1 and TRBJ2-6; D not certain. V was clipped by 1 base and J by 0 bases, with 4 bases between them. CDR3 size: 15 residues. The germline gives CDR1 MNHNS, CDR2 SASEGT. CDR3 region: CASSEVSSGANVLTF. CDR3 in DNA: TGTGCCAGCAGTGAAGTCTCCTCTGGGGCCAACGTCCTGACTTTC.

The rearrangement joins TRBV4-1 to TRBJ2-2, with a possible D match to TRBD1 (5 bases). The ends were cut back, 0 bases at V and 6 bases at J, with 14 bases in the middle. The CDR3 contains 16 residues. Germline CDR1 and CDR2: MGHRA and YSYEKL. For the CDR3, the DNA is TGCGCCAGCAGCCAAGACAGGGAAGGCCCTCCCGGGGAGCTGTTTTTT. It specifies CASSQDREGPPGELFF.

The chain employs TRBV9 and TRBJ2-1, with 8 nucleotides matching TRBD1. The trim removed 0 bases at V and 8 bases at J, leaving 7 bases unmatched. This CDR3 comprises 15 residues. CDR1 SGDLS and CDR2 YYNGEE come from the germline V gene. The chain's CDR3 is CASSVGQGAVDEQFF. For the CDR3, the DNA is TGTGCCAGCAGCGTAGGGCAGGGGGCAGTGGATGAGCAGTTCTTC. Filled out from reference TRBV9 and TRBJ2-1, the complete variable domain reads DSGVTQTPKHLITATGQRVTLRCSPRSGDLSVYWYQQSLDQGLQFLIQYYNGEERAKGNILERFSAQQFPDLHSELNLSSLELGDSALYFCASSVGQGAVDEQFFGPGTRLTVL.

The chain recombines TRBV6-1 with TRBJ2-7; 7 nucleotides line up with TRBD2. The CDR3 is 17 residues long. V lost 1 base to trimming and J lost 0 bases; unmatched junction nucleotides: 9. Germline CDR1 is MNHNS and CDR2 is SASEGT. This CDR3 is CASSEGEGPLSSYEQYF. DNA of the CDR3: TGTGCCAGCAGTGAAGGGGAGGGACCCCTGAGCTCCTACGAGCAGTACTTC.

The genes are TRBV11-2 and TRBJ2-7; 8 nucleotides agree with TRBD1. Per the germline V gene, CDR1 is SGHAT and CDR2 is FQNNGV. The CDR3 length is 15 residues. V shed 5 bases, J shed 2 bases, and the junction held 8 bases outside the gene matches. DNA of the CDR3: TGTGCCAGCAGCGACCCCGGGACAGGCCCCTACGAGCAGTACTTC. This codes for CASSDPGTGPYEQYF.

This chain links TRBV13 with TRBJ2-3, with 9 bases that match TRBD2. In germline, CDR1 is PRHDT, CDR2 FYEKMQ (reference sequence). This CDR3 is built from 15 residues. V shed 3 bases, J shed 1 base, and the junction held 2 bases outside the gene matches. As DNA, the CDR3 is TGTGCCAGCAGCTTCGCTAGCGGGGGCACAGATACGCAGTATTTT. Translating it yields CASSFASGGTDTQYF. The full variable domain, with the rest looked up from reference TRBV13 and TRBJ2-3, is AAGVIQSPRHLIKEKRETATLKCYPIPRHDTVYWYQQGPGQDPQFLISFYEKMQSDKGSIPDRFSAQQFSDYHSELNMSSLELGDSALYFCASSFASGGTDTQYFGPGTRLTVL.

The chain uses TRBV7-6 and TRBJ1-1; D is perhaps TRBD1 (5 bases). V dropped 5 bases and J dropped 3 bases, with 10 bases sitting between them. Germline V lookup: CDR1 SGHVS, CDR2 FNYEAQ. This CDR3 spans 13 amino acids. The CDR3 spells CASSKDRDTEAFF. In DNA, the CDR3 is TGTGCCAGCAGCAAAGACAGAGACACTGAAGCTTTCTTT.

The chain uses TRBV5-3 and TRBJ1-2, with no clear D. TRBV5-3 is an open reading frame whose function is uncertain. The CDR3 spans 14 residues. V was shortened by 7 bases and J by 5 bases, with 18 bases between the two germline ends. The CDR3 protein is CARSLLGGGYGYTF. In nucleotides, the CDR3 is TGTGCCAGATCGCTACTTGGCGGCGGATATGGCTACACCTTC.

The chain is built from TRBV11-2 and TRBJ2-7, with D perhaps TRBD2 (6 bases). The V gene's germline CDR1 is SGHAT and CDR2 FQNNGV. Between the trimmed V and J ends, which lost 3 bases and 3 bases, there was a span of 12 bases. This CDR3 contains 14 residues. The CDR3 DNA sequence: TGTGCCAGCAGCTTTTGGGAGGAATTCTACGAGCAGTACTTC. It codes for CASSFWEEFYEQYF.

CDR3 loop: CASSNPTGVAETQYF. The CDR3 nucleotides read TGTGCCAGCAGTAACCCCACAGGGGTTGCAGAGACCCAGTACTTC. The V and J genes are TRBV28 and TRBJ2-5; the match to TRBD1 covers 7 bases. Germline V gene sequence: CDR1 MDHEN, CDR2 SYDVKM. This CDR3 contains 15 residues. With 5 bases clipped from V and 4 bases from J, the junction kept 10 bases outside the gene matches.

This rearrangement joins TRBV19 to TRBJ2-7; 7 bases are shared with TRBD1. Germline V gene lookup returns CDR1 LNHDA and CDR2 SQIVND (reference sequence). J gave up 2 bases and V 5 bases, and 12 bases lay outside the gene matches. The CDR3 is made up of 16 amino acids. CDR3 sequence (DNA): TGTGCCAGTAGTCCCACCAGCAGGGGGTGGACCTACGAGCAGTACTTC. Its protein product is CASSPTSRGWTYEQYF.

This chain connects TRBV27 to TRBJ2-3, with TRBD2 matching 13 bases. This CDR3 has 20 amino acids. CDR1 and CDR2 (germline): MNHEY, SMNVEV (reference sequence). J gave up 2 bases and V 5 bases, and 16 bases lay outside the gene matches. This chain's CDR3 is CASSPTNELAGGPNTDTQYF. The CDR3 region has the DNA TGTGCCAGCAGTCCCACTAACGAACTAGCGGGAGGGCCGAACACAGATACGCAGTATTTT.

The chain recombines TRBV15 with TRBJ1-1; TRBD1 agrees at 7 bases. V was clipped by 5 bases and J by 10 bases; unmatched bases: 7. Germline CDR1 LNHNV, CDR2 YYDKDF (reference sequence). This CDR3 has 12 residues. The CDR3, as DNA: TGTGCCACCAGCTCCTCAGACAGGGCAGCTTTCTTT. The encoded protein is CATSSSDRAAFF.

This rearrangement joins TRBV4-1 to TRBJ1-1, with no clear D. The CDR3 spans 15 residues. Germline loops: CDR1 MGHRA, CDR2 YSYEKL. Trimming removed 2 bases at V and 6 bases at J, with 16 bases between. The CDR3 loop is CASSQLPAGRAEAFF. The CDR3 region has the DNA TGCGCCAGCAGCCAACTCCCGGCGGGGAGGGCTGAAGCTTTCTTT.

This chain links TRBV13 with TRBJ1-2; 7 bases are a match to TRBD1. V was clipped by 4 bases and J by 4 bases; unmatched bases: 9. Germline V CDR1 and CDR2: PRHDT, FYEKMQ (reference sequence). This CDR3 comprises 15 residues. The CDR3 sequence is CASSSADRSPYGYTF. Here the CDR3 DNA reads TGTGCCAGCAGCTCCGCGGACAGGAGCCCCTATGGCTACACCTTC.

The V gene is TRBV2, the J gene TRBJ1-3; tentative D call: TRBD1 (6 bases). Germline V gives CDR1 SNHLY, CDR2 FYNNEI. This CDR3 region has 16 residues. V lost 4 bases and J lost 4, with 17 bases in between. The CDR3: CASSVRHTGYGNTIYF. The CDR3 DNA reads TGTGCCAGCAGTGTCCGACATACAGGGTACGGAAACACCATATATTTT. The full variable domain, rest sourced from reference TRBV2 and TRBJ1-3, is EPEVTQTPSHQVTQMGQEVILRCVPISNHLYFYWYRQILGQKVEFLVSFYNNEISEKSEIFDDQFSVERPDGSNFTLKIRSTKLEDSAMYFCASSVRHTGYGNTIYFGEGSWLTVV.

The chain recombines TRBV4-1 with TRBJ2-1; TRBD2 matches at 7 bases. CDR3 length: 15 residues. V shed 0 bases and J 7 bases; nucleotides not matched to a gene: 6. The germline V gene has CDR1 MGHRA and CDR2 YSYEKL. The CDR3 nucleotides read TGCGCCAGCAGCCAAGATCGAGGAGCGGGGAATGAGCAGTTCTTC. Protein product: CASSQDRGAGNEQFF.

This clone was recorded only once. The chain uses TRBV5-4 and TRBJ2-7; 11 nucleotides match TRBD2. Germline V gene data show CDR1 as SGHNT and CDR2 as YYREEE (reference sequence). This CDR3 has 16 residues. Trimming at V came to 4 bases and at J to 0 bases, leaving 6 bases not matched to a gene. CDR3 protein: CASSDLTSGSSYEQYF. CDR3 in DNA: TGTGCCAGCAGCGATCTTACTAGCGGGAGCTCCTACGAGCAGTACTTC.

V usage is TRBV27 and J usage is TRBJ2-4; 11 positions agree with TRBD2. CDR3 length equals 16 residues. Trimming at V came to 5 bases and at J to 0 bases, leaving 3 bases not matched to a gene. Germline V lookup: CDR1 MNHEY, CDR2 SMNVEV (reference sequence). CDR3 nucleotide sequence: TGTGCCAGCAGTAGAGGACTAGCGGGAGCCAAAAACATTCAGTACTTC. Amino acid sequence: CASSRGLAGAKNIQYF.

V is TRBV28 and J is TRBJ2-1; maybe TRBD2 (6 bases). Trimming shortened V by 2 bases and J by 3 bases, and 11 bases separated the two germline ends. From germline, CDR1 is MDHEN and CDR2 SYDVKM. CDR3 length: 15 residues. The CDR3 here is CASSLGRDYYNEQFF. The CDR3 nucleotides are TGTGCCAGCAGTTTAGGGCGGGATTACTACAATGAGCAGTTCTTC.

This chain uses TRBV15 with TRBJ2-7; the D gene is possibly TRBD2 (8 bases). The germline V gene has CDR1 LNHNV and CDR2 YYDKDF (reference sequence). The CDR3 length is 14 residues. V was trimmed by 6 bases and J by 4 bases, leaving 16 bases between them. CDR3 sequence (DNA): TGTGCCACCAGTCCCGGGAGGGGGCGGTACGAGCAGTACTTC. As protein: CATSPGRGRYEQYF.

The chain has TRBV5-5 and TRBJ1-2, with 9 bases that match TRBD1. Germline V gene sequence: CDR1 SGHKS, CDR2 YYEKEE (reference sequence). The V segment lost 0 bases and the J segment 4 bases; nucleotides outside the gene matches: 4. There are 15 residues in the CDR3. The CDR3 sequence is CASSLGTGVSYGYTF. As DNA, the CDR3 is TGTGCCAGCAGCTTGGGGACAGGGGTCTCCTATGGCTACACCTTC.